The 11 T cell receptor beta chains given below trace back to one sample, sequenced in a study of blood T cell repertoires in COVID-19. Measured with immunoSEQ multiplex PCR; TCRdb has only the in-frame clones, and not every one. The table records about 59,000 clones, roughly nine tenths of them present only once. Material for sequencing was peripheral blood. The receptors originated from a man older than 75 in a cohort sampled during active COVID-19.

The rearrangement links TRBV3-1 (or the pseudogene TRBV3-2) to TRBJ2-7; possible D gene TRBD1, 6 bases. CDR1 and CDR2 from the germline V gene are LGHDT and YNNKEL (reference sequence). CDR3 size: 15 residues. The V and J ends lost 0 bases and 5 bases respectively, with 14 bases between them. DNA of the CDR3: TGTGCCAGCAGCCAAGATCCCAGGGGTGAAGACGAGCAGTACTTC. It specifies CASSQDPRGEDEQYF.

This chain connects TRBV18 to TRBJ2-2, with 8 bases that match TRBD2. Germline V lookup: CDR1 KGHSH, CDR2 LQKENI. The CDR3 consists of 16 residues. V trimming: 0 bases; J trimming: 2 bases; junction bases outside the gene matches: 2. The CDR3 DNA follows: TGTGCCAGCTCACCACCAAGCGGGAGAAACACCGGGGAGCTGTTTTTT. The encoded protein is CASSPPSGRNTGELFF.

This clone was observed once. The V and J genes are TRBV5-1 and TRBJ2-7; tentative D call: TRBD1 (6 bases). This CDR3 is built from 12 residues. Trimming pared 5 bases from V and 7 bases from J, leaving 13 bases between. Germline V CDR1 and CDR2: SGHRS, YFSETQ. CDR3 in DNA: TGCGCCAGCAGAACAGGGCCAGGGGAGCAGTACTTC. Its protein is CASRTGPGEQYF.

The V gene is TRBV7-7, the J gene TRBJ2-5; tentatively, D is TRBD2 (6 bases). CDR1 SSHAT and CDR2 FNYEAQ come from the germline V gene (reference sequence). With 3 bases removed from V and 4 bases from J, the gap between germline ends came to 15 bases. The CDR3 runs to 15 residues. Here the CDR3 reads CASSFGGAGRETQYF. CDR3 nucleotide sequence: TGTGCCAGCAGCTTTGGCGGGGCGGGACGAGAGACCCAGTACTTC.

The chain recombines TRBV19 with TRBJ1-1, with 8 positions matching TRBD1. The CDR3 has 15 amino acids. The germline CDR1 and CDR2 sequences are LNHDA and SQIVND (reference sequence). V lost 9 bases, J lost 1 base, and 10 bases stayed unmatched. The CDR3 protein is CASRAYRGSNTEAFF. The CDR3 DNA is TGTGCCAGCCGGGCCTACAGGGGGTCGAACACTGAAGCTTTCTTT. Full variable domain (missing parts from reference TRBV19 and TRBJ1-1): DGGITQSPKYLFRKEGQNVTLSCEQNLNHDAMYWYRQDPGQGLRLIYYSQIVNDFQKGDIAEGYSVSREKKESFPLTVTSAQKNPTAFYLCASRAYRGSNTEAFFGQGTRLTVV.

The gene calls are TRBV5-6 and TRBJ2-3; 9 positions match TRBD1. Germline values: CDR1 SGHDT, CDR2 YYEEEE. The CDR3 length is 15 residues. V shed 5 bases and J 3 bases; nucleotides not matched to a gene: 7. The DNA of the CDR3 is TGTGCCAGCAGAGGGACAGGGTTATTAACAGATACGCAGTATTTT. Amino acid sequence: CASRGTGLLTDTQYF.

The rearrangement joins TRBV30 to TRBJ2-7, with TRBD1 matching over 9 bases. The trim removed 7 bases at V and 5 bases at J, leaving 3 bases unmatched. The CDR3 length is 11 residues. Germline-derived CDR1 and CDR2 are GTSNPN and SVGIG (reference sequence). The CDR3 region has the DNA TGTGCCTCACAGGGGGCGAACGAGCAGTACTTC. Encoded protein: CASQGANEQYF.

The V and J genes are TRBV5-1 and TRBJ2-7; 10 positions match TRBD1. J gave up 1 base and V 4 bases, and 14 bases lay outside the gene matches. This CDR3 contains 18 residues. Germline-derived CDR1 and CDR2 are SGHRS and YFSETQ. The DNA for the CDR3 is TGCGCCAGCAGCCTTTCCGGGACAGGGGATTTTTGGTCCTACGAGCAGTACTTC. Translation: CASSLSGTGDFWSYEQYF.

The rearrangement uses TRBV9 and TRBJ1-2, with TRBD1 identical over 9 bases. CDR3 length equals 14 residues. Germline lookup yields CDR1 SGDLS and CDR2 YYNGEE. The junction had 9 bases not matched to a gene; V was cut back by 2 bases and J by 10 bases. CDR3 region: CASSVDPGQGHYTF. The DNA for the CDR3 is TGTGCCAGCAGCGTGGATCCGGGACAGGGCCACTACACCTTC.

V is TRBV7-8 and J is TRBJ1-2, with D maybe TRBD1 (5 bases). The CDR3 is 13 amino acids. CDR1 and CDR2 from the germline V gene are SGHVS and FQNEAQ. V lost 6 bases and J lost 4, with 12 bases in between. In DNA form, the CDR3 reads TGTGCCAGCAGTCAGACAGTATCCTATGGCTACACCTTC. Translating gives CASSQTVSYGYTF.

The chain joins TRBV7-2 to TRBJ2-5; 9 nucleotides agree with TRBD1. The CDR3 loop spans 15 amino acids. Germline CDR1 is SGHTA and CDR2 is FQGNSA. Germline trimming cut 5 bases from V and 6 bases from J; bases unmatched to any gene: 10. This chain's CDR3 is CASSQGQGYMKTQYF. The DNA of the CDR3 is TGTGCCAGCAGCCAAGGACAGGGGTATATGAAGACCCAGTACTTC.